The 25 T cell receptor beta chains presented below share a single source sample, sequenced in a study of cytomegalovirus exposure and HLA in healthy donors. Researchers ran the PCR with 60 Vbeta and 13 Jbeta primers. Only in-frame clones appear in the TCRdb table, and some are missing; sequencing was by immunoSEQ multiplex PCR. The sample lists over 100,000 clones, roughly 70% occurring once. The sequenced sample consisted of PBMCs. These receptors were collected from a woman aged 70-85 years in good health and CMV-seropositive.

This chain uses TRBV6-6 with TRBJ1-4; unclear D gene. Trimming left V 6 bases short and J 8 bases short, with 16 bases between. The germline V gene encodes CDR1 MNHNY and CDR2 SVGAGI (reference sequence). There are 14 residues in the CDR3. The CDR3 region is CASSDGLRTEKLFF. The CDR3 nucleotides read TGTGCCAGCAGCGACGGACTGCGAACAGAAAAACTGTTTTTT.

V and J are TRBV18 and TRBJ2-2; D not resolved. The CDR3 runs 14 residues. The V end was cut by 3 bases, the J end by 1 base, with 6 bases between. Germline V gene data show CDR1 as KGHSH and CDR2 as LQKENI. The CDR3: CASSPDLNTGELFF. DNA for the CDR3: TGTGCCAGCTCACCTGACTTGAACACCGGGGAGCTGTTTTTT. Full variable domain (missing parts from reference TRBV18 and TRBJ2-2): NAGVMQNPRHLVRRRGQEARLRCSPMKGHSHVYWYRQLPEEGLKFMVYLQKENIIDESGMPKERFSAEFPKEGPSILRIQQVVRGDSAAYFCASSPDLNTGELFFGEGSRLTVL.

The J gene is TRBJ1-2, the V gene TRBV30, with 7 bases lining up with TRBD1. The CDR3 has 16 amino acids. Per the germline V gene, CDR1 is GTSNPN and CDR2 is SVGIG (reference sequence). The V gene end was trimmed by 3 bases and the J gene end by 2 bases; junction bases not matched to a gene: 12. This CDR3 is CAWSLPRQGLNYGYTF. DNA for the CDR3: TGTGCCTGGAGCTTACCTAGACAGGGTTTGAACTATGGCTACACCTTC.

This chain joins TRBV7-2 and TRBJ1-1; D not certain. The V end was cut by 1 base, the J end by 4 bases, with 13 bases between. The CDR3 extends over 15 amino acids. Germline V gives CDR1 SGHTA, CDR2 FQGNSA. CDR3 region: CASSLVRASATEAFF. Written as DNA, the CDR3 is TGTGCCAGCAGCTTAGTGCGGGCTAGCGCCACTGAAGCTTTCTTT.

Here the CDR3 reads CASSLRTLLLNQPQHF. Written as DNA, the CDR3 is TGCGCCAGCAGCTTGCGGACACTCCTCCTTAATCAGCCCCAGCATTTT. This chain connects TRBV5-1 to TRBJ1-5, with TRBD1 as a possible D gene (5 bases). This CDR3 contains 16 residues. Trimming took 1 base from V and 4 from J, leaving 15 bases between them. Germline CDR1 and CDR2: SGHRS and YFSETQ.

With regard to this clone: Its ends do not fully match the called genes, so a read error is possible. The chain carries TRBV30 and TRBJ1-4; TRBD1 matches 8 bases. The CDR3 is made up of 19 amino acids. Germline CDR1 is GTSNPN and CDR2 is SVGIG (reference sequence). This CDR3 is CAWSGPGGLSWSTNEELFF. The CDR3 nucleotides read TGTGCCTGGAGTGGCCCAGGGGGCCTGAGTTGGTCAACTAATGAAGAACTGTTTTTT.

This chain links TRBV19 with TRBJ1-4, with 8 bases that match TRBD1. Trimming at V came to 5 bases and at J to 0 bases, leaving 5 bases not matched to a gene. CDR1 and CDR2 from the germline V gene are LNHDA and SQIVND (reference sequence). The CDR3 spans 16 residues. CDR3 coding DNA: TGTGCCAGTAGTGTCGACAGGGGCTCAACTAATGAAAAACTGTTTTTT. Translated: CASSVDRGSTNEKLFF.

J is TRBJ1-6 and V is TRBV2, with D possibly being TRBD1 (5 bases). Between the trimmed V and J ends, which lost 2 bases and 3 bases, there was a span of 11 bases. Germline V gives CDR1 SNHLY, CDR2 FYNNEI. The CDR3 totals 16 residues. For the CDR3, the DNA is TGTGCCAGCAGTGAATCAAGGGGACTCTATAATTCACCCCTCCACTTT. Protein: CASSESRGLYNSPLHF.

This clone was detected a few times. The V call is TRBV6-5, the J call TRBJ1-1; TRBD1 matches at 8 bases. Germline V gives CDR1 MNHEY, CDR2 SVGAGI. The J segment lost 1 base and the V segment lost 4 bases, leaving 5 bases of the junction unmatched. This CDR3 region has 15 residues. CDR3 sequence (DNA): TGTGCCAGCAGTTGGAGCGGACAGGGGAACACTGAAGCTTTCTTT. Translating it yields CASSWSGQGNTEAFF.

In this sample, this clone turned up once. This chain connects TRBV4-1 to TRBJ1-1, with unresolved D. The CDR3 contains 12 residues. V gave up 5 bases and J gave up 4 bases, with 8 bases separating them. Germline V gives CDR1 MGHRA, CDR2 YSYEKL. The CDR3 nucleotides read TGCGCCAGCAGCAGTACTCCCACTGAAGCTTTCTTT. It encodes CASSSTPTEAFF.

This clone appeared a few times. V gene TRBV7-2 combines with J gene TRBJ1-2, with 9 bases matching TRBD1. V dropped 5 bases and J dropped 4; count of bases not matched to a gene: 11. The CDR3 sequence is 16 residues long. Germline V gives CDR1 SGHTA, CDR2 FQGNSA. This CDR3 reads CASSPGTGKDSYGYTF. The CDR3 DNA follows: TGTGCCAGCAGCCCCGGGACAGGGAAGGATAGCTATGGCTACACCTTC. The entire variable domain, with the rest obtained from reference TRBV7-2 and TRBJ1-2, is as follows: GAGVSQSPSNKVTEKGKDVELRCDPISGHTALYWYRQSLGQGLEFLIYFQGNSAPDKSGLPSDRFSAERTGGSVSTLTIQRTQQEDSAVYLCASSPGTGKDSYGYTFGSGTRLTVV.

V usage is TRBV2 and J usage is TRBJ1-2; D remains unclear. Trimming took 6 bases from V and 1 from J, leaving 6 bases between them. This CDR3 comprises 12 residues. Germline V lookup: CDR1 SNHLY, CDR2 FYNNEI. CDR3 sequence reads: CASRRDNYGYTF. CDR3 DNA sequence: TGTGCCAGCAGGCGGGATAACTATGGCTACACCTTC.

CDR3 in amino acids: CAWSVPPMGYTF. The CDR3 region has the DNA TGTGCCTGGAGTGTGCCCCCTATGGGCTACACCTTC. The V gene is TRBV30, the J gene TRBJ1-2, with no clear D. This CDR3 comprises 12 residues. Between the trimmed V and J ends, which lost 0 bases and 8 bases, there was a span of 10 bases. Germline V CDR1 and CDR2: GTSNPN, SVGIG (reference sequence).

This chain links TRBV11-2 with TRBJ1-1, with TRBD1 as a possible D gene (6 bases). The ends were cut back, 1 base at V and 7 bases at J, with 16 bases in the middle. Germline V gene sequence: CDR1 SGHAT, CDR2 FQNNGV. The CDR3 is 15 residues long. CDR3 in amino acids: CASSLGWGPEVEAFF. CDR3 coding DNA: TGTGCCAGCAGCTTAGGATGGGGGCCTGAGGTTGAAGCTTTCTTT.

J is TRBJ2-5 and V is TRBV6-5, with 8 bases identical to TRBD1. The CDR3 covers 16 residues. Trimming took 4 bases from V and 2 from J; bases not matched to a gene: 9. CDR1 and CDR2 (germline): MNHEY, SVGAGI. As DNA, the CDR3 is TGTGCCAGCAGTTTCGGACAGGGAGGTGGGCAAGAGACCCAGTACTTC. Translated, it gives CASSFGQGGGQETQYF.

This chain links TRBV29-1 with TRBJ1-1, with D possibly being TRBD1 (6 bases). The CDR3 is made up of 14 amino acids. Trimming stripped 4 bases from V and 3 bases from J, with 15 bases between. Germline CDR1 and CDR2: SQVTM and ANQGSEA. CDR3: CSVVILQGYTEAFF. The DNA for the CDR3 is TGCAGCGTTGTTATCCTCCAGGGGTACACTGAAGCTTTCTTT.

A few counts support this clone. The chain couples TRBV6-5 to TRBJ1-4, with TRBD1 identical over 7 bases. The germline CDR1 and CDR2 sequences are MNHEY and SVGAGI. The CDR3 is 15 amino acids. Germline trimming cut 0 bases from V and 8 bases from J; bases unmatched to any gene: 6. Here the CDR3 reads CASSYSTGAAEKLFF. In DNA form, the CDR3 reads TGTGCCAGCAGTTACTCAACAGGGGCCGCGGAAAAACTGTTTTTT.

The chain carries TRBV7-3 and TRBJ1-1; D is undetermined. Trimming stripped 2 bases from V and 1 base from J, with 5 bases between. This CDR3 is 13 amino acids long. Germline V gives CDR1 SGHTA, CDR2 FQGTGA. CDR3 in DNA: TGTGCCAGCAGCTTATCAGGGAACACTGAAGCTTTCTTT. It codes for CASSLSGNTEAFF.

The chain carries TRBV7-9 and TRBJ2-1; 7 bases align to TRBD2. The CDR3 is 12 amino acids. Germline assignment: CDR1 SEHNR and CDR2 FQNEAQ (reference sequence). The J segment lost 9 bases and the V segment lost 3 bases, leaving 2 bases of the junction unmatched. This chain's CDR3 is CASSFREGEQFF. CDR3 nucleotide sequence: TGTGCCAGCAGCTTCAGGGAGGGTGAGCAGTTCTTC.

This clone has more than one count but fewer than ten. The chain carries TRBV30 and TRBJ2-1; perhaps TRBD1 as D (6 bases). CDR1 GTSNPN and CDR2 SVGIG come from the germline V gene (reference sequence). The CDR3 consists of 15 residues. Trimming pared 1 base from V and 4 bases from J, leaving 14 bases between. The CDR3 spells CAWSGTRDTYNEQFF. The CDR3 bases are TGTGCCTGGAGTGGAACCCGGGACACTTACAATGAGCAGTTCTTC. The full variable domain, completed using reference TRBV30 and TRBJ2-1, is SQTIHQWPATLVQPVGSPLSLECTVEGTSNPNLYWYRQAAGRGLQLLFYSVGIGQISSEVPQNLSASRPQDRQFILSSKKLLLSDSGFYLCAWSGTRDTYNEQFFGPGTRLTVL.

This clone was counted between two and nine times. This chain links TRBV10-2 with TRBJ2-5; tentative D call: TRBD2 (5 bases). Germline CDR1 reads WSHSY; CDR2 reads SAAADI. CDR3 length: 15 amino acids. Between the trimmed V and J ends, which lost 6 bases and 5 bases, there was a span of 19 bases. CDR3 protein: CASSPTGLSGETQYF. The DNA of the CDR3 is TGCGCCAGCAGCCCCACCGGACTTTCGGGCGAGACCCAGTACTTC.

The rearrangement uses TRBV18 and TRBJ1-4, with D unresolved. V lost 3 bases to trimming and J lost 6 bases, with 8 bases between them. CDR3 length: 13 amino acids. Germline CDR1 is KGHSH and CDR2 is LQKENI. CDR3 nucleotides: TGTGCCAGCTCACCTAGCCTCCATGAAAAACTGTTTTTT. It encodes CASSPSLHEKLFF.

The chain couples TRBV9 to TRBJ1-2; D remains unclear. V dropped 4 bases and J dropped 8 bases, with 12 bases sitting between them. The CDR3 covers 12 residues. Germline V gene sequence: CDR1 SGDLS, CDR2 YYNGEE. The chain's CDR3 is CASSPAREGYTF. In DNA form, the CDR3 reads TGTGCCAGCAGCCCCGCAAGAGAAGGCTACACCTTC.

This chain connects TRBV6-5 to TRBJ1-2, with D possibly being TRBD1 (6 bases). Trimming removed 6 bases from V and 11 bases from J, with 22 bases in between. The V gene's germline CDR1 is MNHEY and CDR2 SVGAGI. The length of the CDR3 is 14 residues. The CDR3 spells CASSKTGSGIAYTF. The CDR3 nucleotides read TGTGCCAGCAGCAAGACAGGATCTGGTATTGCGTACACCTTC.

CDR3 sequence: CASTDSGGAGGEQFF. CDR3 coding DNA: TGTGCCAGCACCGATAGCGGGGGGGCGGGTGGTGAGCAGTTCTTC. The chain carries TRBV6-6 and TRBJ2-1; 11 positions match TRBD2. CDR1 and CDR2 from the germline V gene are MNHNY and SVGAGI (reference sequence). Germline trimming cut 7 bases from V and 9 bases from J; bases unmatched to any gene: 11. There are 15 residues in the CDR3.